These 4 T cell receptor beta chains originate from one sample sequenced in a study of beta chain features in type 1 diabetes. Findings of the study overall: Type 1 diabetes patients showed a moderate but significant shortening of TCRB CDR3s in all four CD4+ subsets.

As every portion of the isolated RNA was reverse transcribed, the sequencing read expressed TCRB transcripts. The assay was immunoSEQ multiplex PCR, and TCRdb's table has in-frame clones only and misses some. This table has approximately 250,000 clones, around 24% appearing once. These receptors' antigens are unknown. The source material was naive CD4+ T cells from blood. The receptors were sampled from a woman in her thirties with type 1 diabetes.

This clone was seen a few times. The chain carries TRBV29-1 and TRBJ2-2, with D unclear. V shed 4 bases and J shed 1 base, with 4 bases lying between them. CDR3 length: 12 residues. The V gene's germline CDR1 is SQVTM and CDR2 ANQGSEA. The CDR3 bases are TGCAGCGTTGCAGGGAACACCGGGGAGCTGTTTTTT. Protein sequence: CSVAGNTGELFF.

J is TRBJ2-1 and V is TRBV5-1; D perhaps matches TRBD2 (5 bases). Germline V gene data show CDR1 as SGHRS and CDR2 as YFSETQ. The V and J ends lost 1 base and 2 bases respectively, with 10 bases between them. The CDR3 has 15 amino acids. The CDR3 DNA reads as TGCGCCAGCAGCTTGACAACCGGGACCTACAATGAGCAGTTCTTC. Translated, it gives CASSLTTGTYNEQFF.

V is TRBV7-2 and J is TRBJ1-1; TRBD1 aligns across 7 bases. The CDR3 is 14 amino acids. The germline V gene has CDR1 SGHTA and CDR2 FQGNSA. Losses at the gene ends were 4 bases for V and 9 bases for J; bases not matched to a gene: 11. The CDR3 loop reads CASSSGQENLKAFF. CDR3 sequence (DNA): TGTGCCAGCAGCTCCGGACAGGAGAACTTAAAAGCTTTCTTT.

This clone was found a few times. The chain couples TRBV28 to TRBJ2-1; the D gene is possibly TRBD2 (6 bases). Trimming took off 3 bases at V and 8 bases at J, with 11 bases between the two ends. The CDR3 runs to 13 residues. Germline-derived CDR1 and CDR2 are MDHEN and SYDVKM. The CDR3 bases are TGTGCCAGCAGTTTTGGTGGGACTGATGAGCAGTTCTTC. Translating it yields CASSFGGTDEQFF.